This T cell receptor beta chain was recorded in a study of cytomegalovirus exposure and HLA in healthy donors. The study, taken as a whole, reports: Specificity of a few CMV-associated chains for CMV antigens was verified in vitro. Most TCR sequences proved rare, with some public TCRs found in many donors.

Profiled with immunoSEQ multiplex PCR; TCRdb holds only in-frame clones, not every one. There are around 150,000 clones in the sample; approximately 82% occur only once, and less than 35% lies in the top ten. On this clone itself: What it binds is unknown.

The donors were part of the roughly 130-subject validation cohort, which stood apart from the approximately 700-subject first cohort. The origin of this receptor is a man younger than 45 in good health and CMV-seropositive. The sample comprised PBMCs.

The CDR3 coding sequence is TGTGCCAGCAGCTTAGGGTCCACTAGCGGGGGAGGAGATACGCAGTATTTT. Its translation is CASSLGSTSGGGDTQYF. This sequence joins TRBV7-2 and TRBJ2-3, with 11 bases aligning to TRBD2. With 1 base clipped from V and 5 bases from J, the junction kept 8 bases outside the gene matches. Germline V CDR1 and CDR2: SGHTA, FQGNSA. The CDR3 is 17 residues long. Based on the CDR3 plus reference TRBV7-2 and TRBJ2-3, the full variable domain is GAGVSQSPSNKVTEKGKDVELRCDPISGHTALYWYRQSLGQGLEFLIYFQGNSAPDKSGLPSDRFSAERTGGSVSTLTIQRTQQEDSAVYLCASSLGSTSGGGDTQYFGPGTRLTVL.